These 10 T cell receptor beta chains were sequenced from one sample in a study of control samples from healthy donors and cancer patients. The table came from immunoSEQ multiplex PCR; TCRdb's copy has only in-frame clones and leaves some out. Of 130,000 or so clones in the sample, approximately 91% were seen once. Specimen: blood. The receptors derive from a man aged 50-60 years in good health.

The table lists this clone with many counts. This chain links TRBV4-2 with TRBJ2-1; D perhaps matches TRBD2 (6 bases). Germline V CDR1 and CDR2: LGHNA, YNFKEQ. Deletions cut 2 bases from V and 5 bases from J, with 22 bases between. This CDR3 contains 18 residues. Here the CDR3 reads CASSQPAPSAPGDNEQFF. CDR3 nucleotides: TGTGCCAGCAGCCAACCCGCCCCTAGCGCTCCGGGGGACAATGAGCAGTTCTTC.

The count of this clone is one. The chain carries TRBV7-8 and TRBJ2-3; no reliable D call. The V and J ends lost 3 bases and 2 bases respectively, with 0 bases between them. This CDR3 region has 11 residues. In germline, CDR1 is SGHVS, CDR2 FQNEAQ. In DNA, the CDR3 is TGTGCCAGCAGCTTCACAGATACGCAGTATTTT. It yields the protein CASSFTDTQYF.

The V and J genes are TRBV9 and TRBJ2-1; 10 bases are a match to TRBD2. The length of the CDR3 is 15 residues. V was clipped by 3 bases and J by 6 bases; unmatched bases: 6. Germline V gene sequence: CDR1 SGDLS, CDR2 YYNGEE. The CDR3 region is CASSARGTSVNEQFF. The CDR3 DNA sequence: TGTGCCAGCAGCGCCCGCGGGACTAGCGTCAATGAGCAGTTCTTC.

The chain is built from TRBV4-1 and TRBJ2-5; unclear D gene. With 1 base removed from V and 0 bases from J, the gap between germline ends came to 12 bases. The CDR3 contains 16 residues. Germline V lookup: CDR1 MGHRA, CDR2 YSYEKL. DNA of the CDR3: TGCGCCAGCAGCCAAGGAGTAATGCCGTACCAAGAGACCCAGTACTTC. It is translated as CASSQGVMPYQETQYF.

This clone was recorded a few times. The rearrangement joins TRBV20-1 to TRBJ2-1; TRBD2 might be the D (6 bases). The germline gives CDR1 DFQATT, CDR2 SNEGSKA (reference sequence). Trimming removed 3 bases at V and 7 bases at J, with 16 bases between. The CDR3 is 14 amino acids. CDR3 amino acids: CSASLAGPRNEQFF. For the CDR3, the DNA is TGCAGTGCTAGTTTGGCGGGGCCTAGGAATGAGCAGTTCTTC.

The V and J genes are TRBV7-9 and TRBJ2-1, with TRBD1 matching over 9 bases. The V and J ends lost 5 bases and 4 bases, in that order; junction bases with no gene match: 9. Germline assignment: CDR1 SEHNR and CDR2 FQNEAQ (reference sequence). The CDR3 is 16 residues long. CDR3 protein: CASSLPGQGIYNEQFF. CDR3 DNA sequence: TGTGCCAGCAGCCTGCCGGGACAGGGAATTTACAATGAGCAGTTCTTC.

This clone was seen a single time. This chain links TRBV4-2 with TRBJ2-5; D possibly uses TRBD1 or TRBD2 (7 bases each). The germline CDR1 and CDR2 sequences are LGHNA and YNFKEQ. V lost 3 bases to trimming and J lost 3 bases, with 17 bases between them. The CDR3 extends over 16 amino acids. CDR3 DNA: TGTGCCAGCAGCCAGGGGGGGGGACAGCAGAAAGAGACCCAGTACTTC. Amino acid sequence: CASSQGGGQQKETQYF.

This CDR3 reads CASKLAREGYTF. The CDR3 DNA reads as TGTGCCAGCAAGCTGGCCCGGGAAGGCTACACCTTC. The chain joins TRBV2 to TRBJ1-2; D not resolved. The V gene lost 7 bases and the J gene lost 8 bases, with 14 bases spanning the gap. Germline CDR1 reads SNHLY; CDR2 reads FYNNEI. The length of the CDR3 is 12 residues.

The chain couples TRBV7-6 to TRBJ2-5; 9 nucleotides align to TRBD2. Germline values: CDR1 SGHVS, CDR2 FNYEAQ. The junction had 3 bases not matched to a gene; V was cut back by 1 base and J by 3 bases. This CDR3 comprises 15 residues. Here the CDR3 reads CASSLGGTSKETQYF. The CDR3 coding sequence is TGTGCCAGCAGCTTAGGCGGGACTAGCAAAGAGACCCAGTACTTC.

V gene TRBV9 combines with J gene TRBJ1-4, with D possibly being TRBD1 (5 bases). The CDR3 has 15 amino acids. Trimming cost V 4 bases and J 8 bases, with 18 bases left between them. Looked up from germline, CDR1 is SGDLS and CDR2 is YYNGEE. The DNA of the CDR3 is TGTGCCAGCAGCCTACGGGACGGAGCTGCAGAAAAACTGTTTTTT. It is translated as CASSLRDGAAEKLFF.